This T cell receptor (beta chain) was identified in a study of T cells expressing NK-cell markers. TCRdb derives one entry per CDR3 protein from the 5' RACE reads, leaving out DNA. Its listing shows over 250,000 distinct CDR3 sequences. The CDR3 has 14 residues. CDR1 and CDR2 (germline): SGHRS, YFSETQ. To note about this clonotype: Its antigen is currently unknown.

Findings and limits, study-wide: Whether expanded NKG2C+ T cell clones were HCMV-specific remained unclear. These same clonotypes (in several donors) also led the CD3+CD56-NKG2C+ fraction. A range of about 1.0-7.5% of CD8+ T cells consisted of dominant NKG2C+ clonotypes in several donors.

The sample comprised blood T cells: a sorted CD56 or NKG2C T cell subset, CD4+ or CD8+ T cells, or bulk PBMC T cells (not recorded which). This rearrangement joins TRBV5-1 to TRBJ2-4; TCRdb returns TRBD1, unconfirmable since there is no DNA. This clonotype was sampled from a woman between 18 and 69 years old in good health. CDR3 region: CASSLTGGMDIQYF.